This TCR beta chain came from a study of blood T cell repertoires in COVID-19. Study-wide background: T cells, B-cell-depleted T cells, or PBMCs supplied cDNA or gDNA.

Here immunoSEQ multiplex PCR was the method, and the copy in TCRdb shows in-frame clones only, minus some. The sample lists about 190,000 clones; about 77% were seen once. The TCR comes from an elderly woman with active or convalescent COVID-19. Input material: peripheral blood.

The CDR3 DNA reads TGTGCCAGCAGACAATACTCCGGGACTTTCGGTGGAAACACCATATATTTT. Amino acids: CASRQYSGTFGGNTIYF. This chain joins TRBV5-5 and TRBJ1-3; a weak D match, TRBD1 (5 bases). Trimming took off 5 bases at V and 3 bases at J, with 21 bases between the two ends. CDR1 is SGHKS and CDR2 is YYEKEE in the germline V gene (reference sequence). There are 17 residues in the CDR3. Supplemented by reference TRBV5-5 and TRBJ1-3, the full variable domain reads DAGVTQSPTHLIKTRGQQVTLRCSPISGHKSVSWYQQVLGQGPQFIFQYYEKEERGRGNFPDRFSARQFPNYSSELNVNALLLGDSALYLCASRQYSGTFGGNTIYFGEGSWLTVV.